This T cell receptor beta chain was observed in a study of Graves' ophthalmopathy and Graves' hyperthyroidism. Establishment of the diagnosis relied upon clinical symptoms, serum thyroxine, TRAb, thyroid ultrasound and orbital computed tomography. Fresh peripheral blood, around 10 ml, was the PBMC source. Amplified material comprised TCR beta CDR3 regions derived from RNA transcripts. First-round RT-PCR used HTBI primers; second-round multiplex PCR followed. TCRdb reanalysed the multiplex PCR reads using MiXCR and keeps one entry per CDR3 protein. The data show 170,000 or so distinct CDR3 sequences, over 35% seen once. The ends were cut back, 6 bases at V and 0 bases at J, with 14 bases in the middle. The CDR3 is made up of 15 amino acids. Many counts were recorded for this clonotype.

Sequences were obtained from peripheral blood. This TCR was recovered from a woman between 40 and 50 years old with Graves' ophthalmopathy. The rearrangement joins TRBV12-3 or TRBV12-4 to TRBJ1-1, with a weak D call TRBD1 (6 bases). CDR3 protein: CASSRNRALNTEAFF. CDR3 coding DNA: TGTGCCAGCAGCCGAAACAGGGCCCTGAACACTGAAGCTTTCTTT.